This T cell receptor beta chain comes out of a study of T cell repertoires in cytomegalovirus infection. Study-level information: Matching HLA type, along with CMV infection, was indicated by public TCR beta signatures.

A single record per CDR3 protein comes from TCRdb applying MiXCR to the reads. The sample records around 260,000 distinct CDR3 sequences, roughly 23% being singletons. This clonotype was recorded at least ten times. The target antigen is unknown. Germline assignment: CDR1 SEHNR and CDR2 FQNEAQ (reference sequence). V gave up 1 base and J gave up 5 bases; unmatched junction bases: 4. This CDR3 is built from 15 residues. Regarding the study as a whole: Pooled public TCR beta family frequency picked out CMV carriers with the relevant HLA. It was HLA-C-restricted CMV-specific TCR beta clonotypes that dominated the response ex vivo.

The source is a human donor in good health (CMV status not recorded). Some clones in this sample may be carry-over from other donors' samples. Sequenced material: PBMCs. V gene TRBV7-9 combines with J gene TRBJ1-1, with 10 bases aligning to TRBD1. The CDR3 loop is CASSLGDRGGTEAFF. DNA of the CDR3: TGTGCCAGCAGCTTAGGGGACAGGGGCGGGACTGAAGCTTTCTTT.